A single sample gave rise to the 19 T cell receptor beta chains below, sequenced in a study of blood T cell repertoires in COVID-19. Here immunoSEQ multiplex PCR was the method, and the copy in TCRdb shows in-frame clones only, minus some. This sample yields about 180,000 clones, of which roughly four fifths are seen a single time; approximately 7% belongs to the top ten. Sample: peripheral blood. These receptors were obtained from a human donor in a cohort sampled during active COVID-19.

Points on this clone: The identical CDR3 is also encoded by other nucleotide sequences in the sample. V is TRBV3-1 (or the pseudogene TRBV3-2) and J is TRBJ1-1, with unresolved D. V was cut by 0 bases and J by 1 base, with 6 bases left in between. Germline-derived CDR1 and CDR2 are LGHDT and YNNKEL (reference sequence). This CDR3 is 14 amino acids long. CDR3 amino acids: CASSQDGQNTEAFF. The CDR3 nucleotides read TGTGCCAGCAGCCAAGATGGGCAGAACACTGAAGCTTTCTTT.

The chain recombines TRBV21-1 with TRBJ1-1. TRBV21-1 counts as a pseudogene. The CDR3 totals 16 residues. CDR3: CASSKEEEGQRTEAFF. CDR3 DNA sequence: TGTGCCAGCAGCAAAGAAGAGGAGGGTCAGCGGACTGAAGCTTTCTTT.

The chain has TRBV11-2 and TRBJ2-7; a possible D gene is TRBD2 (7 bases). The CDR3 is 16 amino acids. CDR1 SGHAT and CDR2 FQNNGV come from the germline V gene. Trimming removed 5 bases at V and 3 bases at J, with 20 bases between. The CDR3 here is CASSQSAGANNYEQYF. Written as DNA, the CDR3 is TGTGCCAGCAGCCAGAGTGCGGGGGCGAACAACTACGAGCAGTACTTC.

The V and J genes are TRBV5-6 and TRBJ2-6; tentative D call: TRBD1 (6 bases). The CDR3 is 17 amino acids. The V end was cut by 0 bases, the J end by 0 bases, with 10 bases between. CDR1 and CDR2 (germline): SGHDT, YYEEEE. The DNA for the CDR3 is TGTGCCAGCAGCTTGGACAGGGCCACCTCTGGGGCCAACGTCCTGACTTTC. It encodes CASSLDRATSGANVLTF.

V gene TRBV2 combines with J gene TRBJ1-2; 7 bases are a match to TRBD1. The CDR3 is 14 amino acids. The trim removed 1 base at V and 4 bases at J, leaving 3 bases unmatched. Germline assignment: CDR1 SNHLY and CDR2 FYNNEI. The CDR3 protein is CASSEEGTAYGYTF. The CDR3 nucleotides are TGTGCCAGCAGTGAAGAGGGGACAGCCTATGGCTACACCTTC.

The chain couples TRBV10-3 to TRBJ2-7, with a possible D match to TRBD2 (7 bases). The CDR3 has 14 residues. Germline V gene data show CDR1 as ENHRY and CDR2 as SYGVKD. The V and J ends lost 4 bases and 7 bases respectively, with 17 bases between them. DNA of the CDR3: TGTGCCATCAGTGGTGGGGGGGGCCCGGTAGAGCAGTACTTC. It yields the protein CAISGGGGPVEQYF.

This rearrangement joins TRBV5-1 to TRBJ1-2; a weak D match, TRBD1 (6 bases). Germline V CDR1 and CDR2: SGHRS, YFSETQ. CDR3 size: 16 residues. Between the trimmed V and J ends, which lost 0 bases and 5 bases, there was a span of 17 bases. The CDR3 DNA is TGCGCCAGCAGCTTGGAGCCAGGGGCGTGGGGTTATGGCTACACCTTC. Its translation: CASSLEPGAWGYGYTF.

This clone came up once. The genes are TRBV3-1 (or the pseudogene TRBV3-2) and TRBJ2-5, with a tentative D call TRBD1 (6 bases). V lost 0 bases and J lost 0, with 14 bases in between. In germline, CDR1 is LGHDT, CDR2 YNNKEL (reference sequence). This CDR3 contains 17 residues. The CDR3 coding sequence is TGTGCCAGCAGCCAAGACCGGGGCAGGGGATACCAAGAGACCCAGTACTTC. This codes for CASSQDRGRGYQETQYF.

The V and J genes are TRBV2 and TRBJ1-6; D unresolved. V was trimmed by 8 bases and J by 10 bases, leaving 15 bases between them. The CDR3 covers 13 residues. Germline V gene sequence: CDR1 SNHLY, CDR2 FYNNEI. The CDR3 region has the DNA TGTGCCAGCCACGAGACTCTTCTGTCACCCCTCCACTTT. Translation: CASHETLLSPLHF.

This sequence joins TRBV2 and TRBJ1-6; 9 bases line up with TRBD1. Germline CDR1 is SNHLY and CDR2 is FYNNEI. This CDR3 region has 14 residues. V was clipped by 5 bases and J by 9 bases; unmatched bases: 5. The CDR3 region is CASSRQGELSPLHF. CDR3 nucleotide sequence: TGTGCCAGCAGTCGACAGGGGGAGCTTTCACCCCTCCACTTT.

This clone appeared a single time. CDR3 residues: CASSPNPRGYTGNSQPQHF. As DNA, the CDR3 is TGTGCCAGCTCACCTAACCCAAGGGGTTATACAGGGAATTCTCAGCCCCAGCATTTT. The chain uses TRBV2 and TRBJ1-5; possibly TRBD1 for D (6 bases). V was clipped by 8 bases and J by 6 bases, with 32 bases between them. In germline, CDR1 is SNHLY, CDR2 FYNNEI. The length of the CDR3 is 19 residues.

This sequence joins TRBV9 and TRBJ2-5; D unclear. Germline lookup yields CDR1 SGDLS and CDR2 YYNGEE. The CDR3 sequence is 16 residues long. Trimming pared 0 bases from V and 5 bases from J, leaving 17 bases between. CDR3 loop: CASSVEVTGGSETQYF. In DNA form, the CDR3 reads TGTGCCAGCAGCGTAGAGGTAACGGGTGGTTCGGAGACCCAGTACTTC.

As DNA, the CDR3 is TGTGCCAGCAGCGGTCGGGAGGGGACATCTGAAGCTTTCTTT. Its protein is CASSGREGTSEAFF. The chain joins TRBV9 to TRBJ1-1; D is perhaps TRBD1 (6 bases). In germline, CDR1 is SGDLS, CDR2 YYNGEE. Trimming stripped 3 bases from V and 6 bases from J, with 15 bases between. This CDR3 is built from 14 residues.

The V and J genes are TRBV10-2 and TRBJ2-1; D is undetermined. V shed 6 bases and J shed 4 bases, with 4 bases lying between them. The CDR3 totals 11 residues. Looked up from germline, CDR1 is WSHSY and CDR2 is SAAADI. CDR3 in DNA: TGCGCCAGCAGCCCTTACAATGAGCAGTTCTTC. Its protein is CASSPYNEQFF.

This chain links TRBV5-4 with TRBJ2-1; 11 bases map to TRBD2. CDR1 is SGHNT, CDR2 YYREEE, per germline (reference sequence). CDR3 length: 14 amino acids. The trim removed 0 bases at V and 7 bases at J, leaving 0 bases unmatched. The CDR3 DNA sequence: TGTGCCAGCAGCTTGGTAGCGGGGGGGAATGAGCAGTTCTTC. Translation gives CASSLVAGGNEQFF.

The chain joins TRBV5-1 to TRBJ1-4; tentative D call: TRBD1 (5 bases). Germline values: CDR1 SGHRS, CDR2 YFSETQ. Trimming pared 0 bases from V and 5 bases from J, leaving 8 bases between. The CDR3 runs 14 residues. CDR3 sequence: CASSLGQLNEKLFF. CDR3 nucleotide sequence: TGCGCCAGCAGCTTGGGACAGCTCAATGAAAAACTGTTTTTT.

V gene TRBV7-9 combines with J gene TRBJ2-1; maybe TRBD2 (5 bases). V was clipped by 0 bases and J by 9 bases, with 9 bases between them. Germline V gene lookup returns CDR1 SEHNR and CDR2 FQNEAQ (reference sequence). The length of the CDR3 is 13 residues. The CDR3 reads CASSLARALEQFF. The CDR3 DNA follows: TGTGCCAGCAGCTTAGCGAGGGCCCTTGAGCAGTTCTTC.

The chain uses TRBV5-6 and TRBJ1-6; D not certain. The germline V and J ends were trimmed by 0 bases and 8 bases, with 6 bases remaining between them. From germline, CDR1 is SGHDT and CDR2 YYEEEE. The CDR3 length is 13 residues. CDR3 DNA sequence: TGTGCCAGCAGCTTGGGGACTCATTCACCCCTCCACTTT. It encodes CASSLGTHSPLHF. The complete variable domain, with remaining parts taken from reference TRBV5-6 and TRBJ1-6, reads DAGVTQSPTHLIKTRGQQVTLRCSPKSGHDTVSWYQQALGQGPQFIFQYYEEEERQRGNFPDRFSGHQFPNYSSELNVNALLLGDSALYLCASSLGTHSPLHFGNGTRLTVT.

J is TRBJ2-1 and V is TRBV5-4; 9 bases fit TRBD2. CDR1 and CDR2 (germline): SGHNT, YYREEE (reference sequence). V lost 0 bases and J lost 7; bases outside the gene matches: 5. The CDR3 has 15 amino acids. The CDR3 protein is CASSLGLAVGNEQFF. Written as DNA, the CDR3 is TGTGCCAGCAGCTTGGGACTAGCGGTGGGGAATGAGCAGTTCTTC. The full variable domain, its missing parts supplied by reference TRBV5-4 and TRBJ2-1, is ETGVTQSPTHLIKTRGQQVTLRCSSQSGHNTVSWYQQALGQGPQFIFQYYREEENGRGNFPPRFSGLQFPNYSSELNVNALELDDSALYLCASSLGLAVGNEQFFGPGTRLTVL.